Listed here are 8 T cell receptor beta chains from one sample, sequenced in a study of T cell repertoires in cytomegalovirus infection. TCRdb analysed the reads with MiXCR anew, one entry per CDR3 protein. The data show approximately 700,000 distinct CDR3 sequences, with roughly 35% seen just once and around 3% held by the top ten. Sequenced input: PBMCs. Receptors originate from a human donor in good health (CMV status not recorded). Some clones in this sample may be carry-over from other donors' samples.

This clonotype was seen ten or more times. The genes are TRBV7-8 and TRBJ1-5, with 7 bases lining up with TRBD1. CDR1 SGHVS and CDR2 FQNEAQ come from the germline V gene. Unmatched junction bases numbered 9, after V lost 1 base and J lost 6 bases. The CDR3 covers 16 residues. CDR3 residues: CASSLEGRQGVQPQHF. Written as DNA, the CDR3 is TGTGCCAGCAGCTTAGAAGGGCGGCAGGGGGTTCAGCCCCAGCATTTT.

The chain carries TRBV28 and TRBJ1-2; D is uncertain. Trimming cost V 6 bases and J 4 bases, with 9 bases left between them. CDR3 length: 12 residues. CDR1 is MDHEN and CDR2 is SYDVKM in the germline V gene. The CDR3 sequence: CASSPPFYGYTF. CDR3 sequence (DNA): TGTGCCAGCAGCCCCCCATTCTATGGCTACACCTTC.

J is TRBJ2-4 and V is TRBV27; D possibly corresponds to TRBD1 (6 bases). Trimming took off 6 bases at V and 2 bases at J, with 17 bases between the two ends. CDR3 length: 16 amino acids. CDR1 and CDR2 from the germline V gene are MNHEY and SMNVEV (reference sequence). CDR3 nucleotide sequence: TGTGCCAGCAGGATACAGGGATTACATCCCAAAAACATTCAGTACTTC. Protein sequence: CASRIQGLHPKNIQYF.

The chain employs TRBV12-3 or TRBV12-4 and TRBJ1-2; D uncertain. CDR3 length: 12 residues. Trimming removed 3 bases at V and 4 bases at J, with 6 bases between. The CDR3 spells CASSFNAYGYTF. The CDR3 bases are TGTGCCAGCAGTTTCAATGCCTATGGCTACACCTTC.

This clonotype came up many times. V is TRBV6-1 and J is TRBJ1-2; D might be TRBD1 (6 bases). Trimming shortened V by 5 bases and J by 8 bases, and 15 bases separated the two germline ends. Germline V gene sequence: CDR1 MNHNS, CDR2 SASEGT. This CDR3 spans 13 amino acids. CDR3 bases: TGTGCCAGCAGTCGACAGGATGGACGGGGCTACACCTTC. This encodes CASSRQDGRGYTF.

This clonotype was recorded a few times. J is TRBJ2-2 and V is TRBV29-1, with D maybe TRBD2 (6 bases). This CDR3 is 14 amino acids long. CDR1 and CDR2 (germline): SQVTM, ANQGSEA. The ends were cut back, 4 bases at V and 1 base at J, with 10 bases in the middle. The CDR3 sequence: CSVGAGRNTGELFF. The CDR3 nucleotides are TGCAGCGTTGGGGCGGGGAGGAACACCGGGGAGCTGTTTTTT.

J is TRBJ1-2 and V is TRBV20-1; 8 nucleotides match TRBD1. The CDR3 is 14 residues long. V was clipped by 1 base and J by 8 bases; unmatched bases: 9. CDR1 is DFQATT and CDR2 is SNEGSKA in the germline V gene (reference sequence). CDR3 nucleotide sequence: TGCAGTGCTAGAGTGGTGGGGACAGGACGAGGCTACACCTTC. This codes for CSARVVGTGRGYTF.

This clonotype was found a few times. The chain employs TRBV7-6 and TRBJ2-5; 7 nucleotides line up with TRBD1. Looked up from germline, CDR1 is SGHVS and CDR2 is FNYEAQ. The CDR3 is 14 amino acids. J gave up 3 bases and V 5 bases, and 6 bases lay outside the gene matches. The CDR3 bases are TGTGCCAGCAGCAATCCCGGGACAGAAGAGACCCAGTACTTC. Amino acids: CASSNPGTEETQYF.